This TCR beta chain is drawn from a study of CD8 T cells in ankylosing spondylitis. Study results and caveats: One TCR beta motif, made up of roughly 8 highly homologous variants, appeared characteristic of ankylosing spondylitis blood. Disease-linked clones bore a CD8+ phenotype, appearing relatively rarely in peripheral blood. Disease-associated clones were reportedly significantly overrepresented in matched ankylosing spondylitis synovial fluid.

Quantitative 5'-RACE with molecular barcodes produced the TCR beta libraries. TCRdb re-derived calls from the 5' RACE reads in MiXCR, one entry per CDR3 protein. Among almost 400,000 distinct CDR3 sequences listed, 20% to 25% were seen once. This clonotype was found a few times. Its antigen is still unknown. V lost 4 bases, J lost 10 bases, and 12 bases stayed unmatched. The CDR3 totals 15 residues. The germline V gene has CDR1 SSHAT and CDR2 FNYEAQ (reference sequence). The chain combines TRBV7-7 with TRBJ2-2; 7 bases align to TRBD2. What was sequenced was blood, either unsorted or a sorted T cell fraction (not recorded which). This TCR came from a male donor with ankylosing spondylitis. The CDR3 nucleotides are TGTGCCAGCAGCTCGGGCACCGGAGGGACTACGGAGCTGTTTTTT. It yields the protein CASSSGTGGTTELFF.